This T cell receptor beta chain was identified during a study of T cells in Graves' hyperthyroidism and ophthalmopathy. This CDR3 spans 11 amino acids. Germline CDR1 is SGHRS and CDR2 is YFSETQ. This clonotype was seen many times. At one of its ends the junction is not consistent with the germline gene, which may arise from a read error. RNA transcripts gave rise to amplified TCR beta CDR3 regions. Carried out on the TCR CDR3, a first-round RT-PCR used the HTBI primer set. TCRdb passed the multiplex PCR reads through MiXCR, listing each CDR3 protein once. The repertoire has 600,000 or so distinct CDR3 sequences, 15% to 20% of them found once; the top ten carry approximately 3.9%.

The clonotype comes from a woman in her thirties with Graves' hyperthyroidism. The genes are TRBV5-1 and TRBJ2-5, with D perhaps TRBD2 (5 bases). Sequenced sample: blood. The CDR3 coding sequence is TGTGCCAGCAGCTTAGCGGAGACCCAGTACTTC. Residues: CASSLAETQYF.